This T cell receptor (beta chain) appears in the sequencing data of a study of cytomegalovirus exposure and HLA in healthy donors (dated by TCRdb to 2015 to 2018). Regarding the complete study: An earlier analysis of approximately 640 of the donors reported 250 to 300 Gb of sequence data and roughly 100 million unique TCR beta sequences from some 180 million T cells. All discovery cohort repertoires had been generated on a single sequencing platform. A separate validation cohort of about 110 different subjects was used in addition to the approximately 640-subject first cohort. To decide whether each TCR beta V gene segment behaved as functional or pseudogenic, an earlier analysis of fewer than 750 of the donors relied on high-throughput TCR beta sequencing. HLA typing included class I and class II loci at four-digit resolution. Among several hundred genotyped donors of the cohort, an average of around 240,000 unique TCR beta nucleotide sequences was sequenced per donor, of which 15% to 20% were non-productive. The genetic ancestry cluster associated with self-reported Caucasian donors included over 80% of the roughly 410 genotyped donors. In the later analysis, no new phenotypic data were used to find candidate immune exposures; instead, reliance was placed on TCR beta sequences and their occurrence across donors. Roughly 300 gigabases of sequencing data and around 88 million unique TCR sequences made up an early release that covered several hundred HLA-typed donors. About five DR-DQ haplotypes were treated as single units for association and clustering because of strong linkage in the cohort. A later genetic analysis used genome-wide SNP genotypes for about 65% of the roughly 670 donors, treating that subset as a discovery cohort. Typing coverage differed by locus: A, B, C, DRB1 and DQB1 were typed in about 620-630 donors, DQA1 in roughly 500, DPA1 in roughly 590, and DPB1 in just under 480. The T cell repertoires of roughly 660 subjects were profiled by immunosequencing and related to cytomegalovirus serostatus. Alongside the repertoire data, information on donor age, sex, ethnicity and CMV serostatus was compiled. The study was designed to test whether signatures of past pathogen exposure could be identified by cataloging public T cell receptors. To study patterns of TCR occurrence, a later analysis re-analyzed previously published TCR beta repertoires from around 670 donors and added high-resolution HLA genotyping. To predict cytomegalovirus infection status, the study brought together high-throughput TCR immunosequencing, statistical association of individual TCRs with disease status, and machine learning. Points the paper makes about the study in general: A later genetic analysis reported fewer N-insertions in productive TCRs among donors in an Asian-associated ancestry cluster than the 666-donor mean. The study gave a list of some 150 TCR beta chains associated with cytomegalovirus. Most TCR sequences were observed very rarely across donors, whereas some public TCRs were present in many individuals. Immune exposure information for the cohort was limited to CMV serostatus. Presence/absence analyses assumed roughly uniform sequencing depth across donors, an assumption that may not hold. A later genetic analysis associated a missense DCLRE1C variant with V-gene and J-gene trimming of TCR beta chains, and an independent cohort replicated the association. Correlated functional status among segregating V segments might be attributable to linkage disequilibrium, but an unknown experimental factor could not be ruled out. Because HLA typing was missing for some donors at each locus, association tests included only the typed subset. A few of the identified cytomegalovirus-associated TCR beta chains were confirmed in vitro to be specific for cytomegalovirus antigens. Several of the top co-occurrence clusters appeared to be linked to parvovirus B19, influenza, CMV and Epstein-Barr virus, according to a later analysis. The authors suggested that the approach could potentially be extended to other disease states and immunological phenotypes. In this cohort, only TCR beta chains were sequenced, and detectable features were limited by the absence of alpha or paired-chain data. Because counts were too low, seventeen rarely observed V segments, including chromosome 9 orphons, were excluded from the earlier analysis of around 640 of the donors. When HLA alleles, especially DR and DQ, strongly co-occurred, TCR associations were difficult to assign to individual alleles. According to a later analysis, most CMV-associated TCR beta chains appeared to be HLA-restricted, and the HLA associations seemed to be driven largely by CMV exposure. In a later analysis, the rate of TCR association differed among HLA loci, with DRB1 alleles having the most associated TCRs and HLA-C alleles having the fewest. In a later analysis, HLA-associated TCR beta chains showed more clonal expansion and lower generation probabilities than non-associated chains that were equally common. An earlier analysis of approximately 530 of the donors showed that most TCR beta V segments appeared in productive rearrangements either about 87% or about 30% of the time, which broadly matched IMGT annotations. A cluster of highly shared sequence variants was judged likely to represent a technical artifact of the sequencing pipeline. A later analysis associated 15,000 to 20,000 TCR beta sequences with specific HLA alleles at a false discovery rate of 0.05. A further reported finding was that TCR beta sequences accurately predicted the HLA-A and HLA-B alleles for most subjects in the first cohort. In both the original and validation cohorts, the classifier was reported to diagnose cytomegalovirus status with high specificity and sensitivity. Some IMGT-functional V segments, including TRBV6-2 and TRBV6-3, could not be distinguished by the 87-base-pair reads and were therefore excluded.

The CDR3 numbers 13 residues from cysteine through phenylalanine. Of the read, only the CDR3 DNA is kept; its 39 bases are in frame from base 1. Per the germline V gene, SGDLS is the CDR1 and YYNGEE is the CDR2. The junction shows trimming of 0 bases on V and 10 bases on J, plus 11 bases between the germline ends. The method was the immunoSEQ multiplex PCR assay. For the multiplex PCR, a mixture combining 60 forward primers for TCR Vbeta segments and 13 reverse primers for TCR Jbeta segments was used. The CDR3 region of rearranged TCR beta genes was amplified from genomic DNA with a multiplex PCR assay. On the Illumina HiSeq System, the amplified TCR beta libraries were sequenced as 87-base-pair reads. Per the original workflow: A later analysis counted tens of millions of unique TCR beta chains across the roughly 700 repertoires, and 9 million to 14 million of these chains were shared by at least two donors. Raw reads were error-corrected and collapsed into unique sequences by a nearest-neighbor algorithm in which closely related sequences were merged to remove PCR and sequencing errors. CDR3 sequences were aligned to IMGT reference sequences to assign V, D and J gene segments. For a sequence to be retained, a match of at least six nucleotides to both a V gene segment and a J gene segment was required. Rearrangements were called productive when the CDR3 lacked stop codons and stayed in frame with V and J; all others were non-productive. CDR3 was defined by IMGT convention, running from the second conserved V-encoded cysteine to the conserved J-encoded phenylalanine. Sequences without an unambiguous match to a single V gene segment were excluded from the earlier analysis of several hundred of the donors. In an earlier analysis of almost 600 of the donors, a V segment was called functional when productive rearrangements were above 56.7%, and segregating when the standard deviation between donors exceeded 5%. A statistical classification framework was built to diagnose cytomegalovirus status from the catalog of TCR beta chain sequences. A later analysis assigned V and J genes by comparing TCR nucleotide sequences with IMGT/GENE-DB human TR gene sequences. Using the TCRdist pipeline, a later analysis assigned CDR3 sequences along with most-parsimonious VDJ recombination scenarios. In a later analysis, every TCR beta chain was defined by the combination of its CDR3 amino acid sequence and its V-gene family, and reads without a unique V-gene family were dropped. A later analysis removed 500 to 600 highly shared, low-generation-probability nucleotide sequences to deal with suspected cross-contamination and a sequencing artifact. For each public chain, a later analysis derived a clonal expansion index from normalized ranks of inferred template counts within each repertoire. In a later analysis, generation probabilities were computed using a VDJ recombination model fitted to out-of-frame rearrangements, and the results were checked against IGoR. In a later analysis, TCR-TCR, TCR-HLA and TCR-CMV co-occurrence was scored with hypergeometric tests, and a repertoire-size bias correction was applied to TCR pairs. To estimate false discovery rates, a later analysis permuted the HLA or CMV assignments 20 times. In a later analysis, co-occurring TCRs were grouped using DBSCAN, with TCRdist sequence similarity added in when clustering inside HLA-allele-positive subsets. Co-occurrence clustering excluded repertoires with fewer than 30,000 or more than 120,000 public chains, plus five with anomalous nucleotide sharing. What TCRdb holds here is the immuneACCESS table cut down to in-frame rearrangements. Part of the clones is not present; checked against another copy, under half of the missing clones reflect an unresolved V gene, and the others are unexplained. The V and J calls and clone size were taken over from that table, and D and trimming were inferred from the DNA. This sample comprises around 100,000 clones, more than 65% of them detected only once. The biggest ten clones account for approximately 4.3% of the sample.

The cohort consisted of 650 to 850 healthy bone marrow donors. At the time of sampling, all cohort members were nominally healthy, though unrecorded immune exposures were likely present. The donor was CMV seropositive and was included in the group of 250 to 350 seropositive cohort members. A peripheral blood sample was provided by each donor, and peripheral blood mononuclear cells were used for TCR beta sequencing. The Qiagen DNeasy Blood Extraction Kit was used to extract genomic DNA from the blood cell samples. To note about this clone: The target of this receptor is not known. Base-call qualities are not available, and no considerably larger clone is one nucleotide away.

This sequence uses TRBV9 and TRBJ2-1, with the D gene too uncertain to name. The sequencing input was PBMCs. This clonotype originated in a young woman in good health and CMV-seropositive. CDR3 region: CASSVEPIREQFF. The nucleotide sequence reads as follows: TGTGCCAGCAGCGTAGAACCCATCAGAGAGCAGTTCTTC.